The 6 T cell receptor beta chains in this list originate from one sample, sequenced in a study of vaccination and CD4 T cells after COVID-19. An Oncomine TCR Beta short-read assay was used to sequence the DNA from cultured CD4+ T cells. TCRdb processed the PCR reads anew with MiXCR; each CDR3 protein has one entry. The sample consists of more than 9,500 distinct CDR3 sequences, around 55% of them appearing once. As for treatment: 10-day PBMC culture with coronavirus spike peptide pools or control peptides (ViraFEST assay). Which antigens these TCRs recognize remains unknown. The material sequenced was CD4+ T cells from blood, cultured in vitro. Source of these receptors: a human donor who had recovered from COVID-19.

V usage is TRBV11-2 and J usage is TRBJ2-1, with a weak D call TRBD2 (6 bases). Germline loops: CDR1 SGHAT, CDR2 FQNNGV. V was shortened by 3 bases and J by 2 bases, with 8 bases between the two germline ends. The CDR3 length is 14 residues. CDR3 DNA sequence: TGTGCCAGCAGCTTTACTAGCCCCTACAATGAGCAGTTCTTC. Encoded protein: CASSFTSPYNEQFF.

The chain recombines TRBV6-1 with TRBJ2-3; 9 nucleotides match TRBD2. The CDR3 is 14 amino acids. After removal of 7 bases from V and 5 bases from J, the junction contained 7 bases not matched to a gene. Germline loops: CDR1 MNHNS, CDR2 SASEGT. CDR3 protein: CASTAGGVLDTQYF. The CDR3 nucleotides are TGTGCCAGCACAGCGGGAGGCGTGCTAGATACGCAGTATTTT.

The chain couples TRBV19 to TRBJ2-3; 8 bases map to TRBD2. The CDR3 has 14 amino acids. Germline-derived CDR1 and CDR2 are LNHDA and SQIVND (reference sequence). The junction had 9 bases not matched to a gene; V was cut back by 6 bases and J by 7 bases. CDR3 DNA: TGTGCCAGTAGAGGACTAGCCGTTACAAATACGCAGTATTTT. Its protein is CASRGLAVTNTQYF.

The genes are TRBV20-1 and TRBJ1-2, with TRBD1 as a possible D gene (6 bases). Between the trimmed V and J ends, which lost 2 bases and 5 bases, there was a span of 9 bases. Per germline, CDR1 DFQATT and CDR2 SNEGSKA (reference sequence). The CDR3 extends over 12 amino acids. The CDR3 spells CSARNREYGYTF. CDR3 coding DNA: TGCAGTGCTAGAAACAGGGAATATGGCTACACCTTC.

V gene TRBV2 combines with J gene TRBJ2-3; either TRBD1 or TRBD2 may fit D (6 bases each). The CDR3 is made up of 18 amino acids. CDR1 is SNHLY, CDR2 FYNNEI, per germline. Deletions cut 2 bases from V and 1 base from J, with 19 bases between. CDR3 in amino acids: CASSEFQGGGRRTDTQYF. Here the CDR3 DNA reads TGTGCCAGCAGTGAATTCCAGGGTGGGGGGCGGCGCACAGATACGCAGTATTTT. Looking up the rest from reference TRBV2 and TRBJ2-3 gives the full variable domain: EPEVTQTPSHQVTQMGQEVILRCVPISNHLYFYWYRQILGQKVEFLVSFYNNEISEKSEIFDDQFSVERPDGSNFTLKIRSTKLEDSAMYFCASSEFQGGGRRTDTQYFGPGTRLTVL.

V and J are TRBV20-1 and TRBJ2-3; D not certain. Trimming pared 1 base from V and 6 bases from J, leaving 8 bases between. The germline CDR1 and CDR2 sequences are DFQATT and SNEGSKA (reference sequence). The CDR3 has 12 amino acids. CDR3 region: CSARVLSDTQYF. The CDR3 DNA reads TGCAGTGCTAGAGTTCTATCCGATACGCAGTATTTT.